This T cell receptor (beta chain) was retrieved from a study of cytomegalovirus exposure and HLA in healthy donors. Study results and caveats: A later analysis reportedly identified an Asian-associated ancestry cluster as carrying fewer N-insertions than the approximately 670-donor mean. Among TCR beta chains, those listed as cytomegalovirus-associated numbered over 150.

Germline V lookup: CDR1 MDHEN, CDR2 SYDVKM. CDR3 length equals 18 residues. Trimming left V 2 bases short and J 3 bases short, with 20 bases between. 13 Jbeta primers and 60 Vbeta primers were used for the PCR. Repertoires were generated with immunoSEQ multiplex PCR, while TCRdb's copy carries only in-frame clones and drops some. The sample has some 140,000 clones, roughly three quarters seen once; the top ten hold 13%. In the case of this clone: What it binds is unknown.

This receptor was identified in a young man in good health and CMV-seropositive. The rearrangement joins TRBV28 to TRBJ1-5; D possibly corresponds to TRBD1 (5 bases). Specimen: PBMCs. The CDR3, as DNA: TGTGCCAGCAGTTTACGTAGGCAGGGAAAGTCTCACAATCAGCCCCAGCATTTT. This encodes CASSLRRQGKSHNQPQHF.